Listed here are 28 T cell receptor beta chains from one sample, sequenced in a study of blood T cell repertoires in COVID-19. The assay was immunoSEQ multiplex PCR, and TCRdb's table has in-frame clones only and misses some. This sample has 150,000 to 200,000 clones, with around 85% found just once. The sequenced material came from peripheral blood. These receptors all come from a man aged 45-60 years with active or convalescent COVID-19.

The DNA for the CDR3 is TGTGCCAGCAGCCCTTCGGGAAGTTCGTCTATCTATGGCTACACCTTC. This gives the protein CASSPSGSSSIYGYTF. This chain connects TRBV16 to TRBJ1-2; D gene unclear. The CDR3 spans 16 residues. V was trimmed by 4 bases and J by 4 bases, leaving 19 bases between them. Germline values: CDR1 KGHSY, CDR2 FQNENV.

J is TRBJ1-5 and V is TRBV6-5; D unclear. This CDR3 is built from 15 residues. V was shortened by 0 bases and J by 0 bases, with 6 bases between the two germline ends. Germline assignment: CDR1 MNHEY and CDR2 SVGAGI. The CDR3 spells CASSYSYPSNQPQHF. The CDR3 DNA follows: TGTGCCAGCAGTTACTCCTACCCTAGCAATCAGCCCCAGCATTTT.

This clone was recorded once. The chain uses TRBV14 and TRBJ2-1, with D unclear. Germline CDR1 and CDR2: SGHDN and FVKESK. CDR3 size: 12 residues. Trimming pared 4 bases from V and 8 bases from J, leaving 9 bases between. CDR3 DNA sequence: TGTGCCAGCAGCCGGTCGGGTTATGAGCAGTTCTTC. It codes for CASSRSGYEQFF.

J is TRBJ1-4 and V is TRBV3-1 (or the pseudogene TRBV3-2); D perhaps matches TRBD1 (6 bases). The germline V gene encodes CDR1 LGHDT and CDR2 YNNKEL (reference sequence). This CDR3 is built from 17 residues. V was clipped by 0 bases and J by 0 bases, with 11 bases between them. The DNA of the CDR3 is TGTGCCAGCAGCCAAGAGGGACACCAGGCAACTAATGAAAAACTGTTTTTT. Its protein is CASSQEGHQATNEKLFF.

The CDR3 DNA follows: TGTGCCAGCACGAGACCCGGGGGTTCCTACAATGAGCAGTTCTTC. Protein sequence: CASTRPGGSYNEQFF. This chain links TRBV6-5 with TRBJ2-1; D perhaps matches TRBD2 (6 bases). The CDR3 length is 15 residues. Trimming shortened V by 7 bases and J by 1 base, and 14 bases separated the two germline ends. Per germline, CDR1 MNHEY and CDR2 SVGAGI.

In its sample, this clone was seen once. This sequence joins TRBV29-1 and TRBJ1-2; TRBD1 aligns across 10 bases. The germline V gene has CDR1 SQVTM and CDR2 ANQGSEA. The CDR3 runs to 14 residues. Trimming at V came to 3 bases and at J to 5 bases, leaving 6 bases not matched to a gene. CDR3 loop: CSVEGDRGGYGYTF. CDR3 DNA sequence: TGCAGCGTTGAGGGGGACAGGGGAGGGTATGGCTACACCTTC. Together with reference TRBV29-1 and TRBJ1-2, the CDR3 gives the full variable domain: SAVISQKPSRDICQRGTSLTIQCQVDSQVTMMFWYRQQPGQSLTLIATANQGSEATYESGFVIDKFPISRPNLTFSTLTVSNMSPEDSSIYLCSVEGDRGGYGYTFGSGTRLTVV.

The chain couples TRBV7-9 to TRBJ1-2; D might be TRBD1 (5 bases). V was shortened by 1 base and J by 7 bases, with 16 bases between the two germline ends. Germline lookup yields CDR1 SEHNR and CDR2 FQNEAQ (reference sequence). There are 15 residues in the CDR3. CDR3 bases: TGTGCCAGCAGCTTAGGTGTCTTCGGCAGGGCTGGCTACACCTTC. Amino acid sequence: CASSLGVFGRAGYTF. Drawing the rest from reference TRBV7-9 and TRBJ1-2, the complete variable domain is DTGVSQNPRHKITKRGQNVTFRCDPISEHNRLYWYRQTLGQGPEFLTYFQNEAQLEKSRLLSDRFSAERPKGSFSTLEIQRTEQGDSAMYLCASSLGVFGRAGYTFGSGTRLTVV.

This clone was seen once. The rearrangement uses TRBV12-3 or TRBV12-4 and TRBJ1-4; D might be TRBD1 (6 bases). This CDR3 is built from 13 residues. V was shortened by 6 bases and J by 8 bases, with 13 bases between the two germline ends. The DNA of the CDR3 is TGTGCCAGCAGGGCAGGGGAGGGGGAAAAACTGTTTTTT. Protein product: CASRAGEGEKLFF.

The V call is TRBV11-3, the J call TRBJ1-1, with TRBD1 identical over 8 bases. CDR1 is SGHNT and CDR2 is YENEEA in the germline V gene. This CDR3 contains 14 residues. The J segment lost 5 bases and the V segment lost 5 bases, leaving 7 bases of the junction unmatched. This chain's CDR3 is CASSQGQGATEAFF. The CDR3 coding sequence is TGTGCCAGCAGCCAAGGCCAGGGGGCAACTGAAGCTTTCTTT.

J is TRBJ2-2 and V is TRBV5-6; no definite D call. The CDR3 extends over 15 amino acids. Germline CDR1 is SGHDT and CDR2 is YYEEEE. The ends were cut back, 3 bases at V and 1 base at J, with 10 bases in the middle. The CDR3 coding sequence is TGTGCCAGCAGCTACAGAACCCTGAACACCGGGGAGCTGTTTTTT. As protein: CASSYRTLNTGELFF.

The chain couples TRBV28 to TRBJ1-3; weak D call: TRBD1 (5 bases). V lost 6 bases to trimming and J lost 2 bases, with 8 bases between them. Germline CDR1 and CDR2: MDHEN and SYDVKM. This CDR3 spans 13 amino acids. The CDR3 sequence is CASRQVPGNTIYF. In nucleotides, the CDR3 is TGTGCCAGCAGACAGGTTCCTGGAAACACCATATATTTT.

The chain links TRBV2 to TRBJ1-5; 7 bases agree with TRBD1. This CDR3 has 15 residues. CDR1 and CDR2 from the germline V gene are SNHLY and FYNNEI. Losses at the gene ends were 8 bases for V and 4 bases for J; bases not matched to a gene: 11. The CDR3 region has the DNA TGTGCCAGCTCATTAAGCCGCAGGGGGAATCAGCCCCAGCATTTT. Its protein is CASSLSRRGNQPQHF.

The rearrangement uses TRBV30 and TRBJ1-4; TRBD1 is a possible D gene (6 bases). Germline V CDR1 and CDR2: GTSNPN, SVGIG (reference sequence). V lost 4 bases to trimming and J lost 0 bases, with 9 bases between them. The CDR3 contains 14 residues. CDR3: CAWKTGTTNEKLFF. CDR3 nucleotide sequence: TGTGCCTGGAAAACAGGGACAACTAATGAAAAACTGTTTTTT.

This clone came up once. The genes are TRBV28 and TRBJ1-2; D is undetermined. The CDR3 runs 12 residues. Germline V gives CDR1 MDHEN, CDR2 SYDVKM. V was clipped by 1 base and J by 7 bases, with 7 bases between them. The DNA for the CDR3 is TGTGCCAGCAGTTTATCGGGATCTGGCTACACCTTC. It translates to CASSLSGSGYTF.

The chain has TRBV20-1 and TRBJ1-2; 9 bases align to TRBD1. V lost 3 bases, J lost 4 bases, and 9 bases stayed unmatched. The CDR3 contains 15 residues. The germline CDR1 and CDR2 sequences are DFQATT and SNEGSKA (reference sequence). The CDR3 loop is CSASLNRGPSYGYTF. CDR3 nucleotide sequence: TGCAGTGCTAGTTTAAACAGGGGGCCCTCCTATGGCTACACCTTC.

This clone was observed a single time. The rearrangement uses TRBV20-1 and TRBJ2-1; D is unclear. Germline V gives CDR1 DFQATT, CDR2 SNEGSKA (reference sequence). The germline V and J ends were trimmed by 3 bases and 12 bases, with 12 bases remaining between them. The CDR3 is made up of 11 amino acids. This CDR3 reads CSARGQYGQFF. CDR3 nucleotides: TGCAGTGCTAGGGGCCAATATGGGCAGTTCTTC.

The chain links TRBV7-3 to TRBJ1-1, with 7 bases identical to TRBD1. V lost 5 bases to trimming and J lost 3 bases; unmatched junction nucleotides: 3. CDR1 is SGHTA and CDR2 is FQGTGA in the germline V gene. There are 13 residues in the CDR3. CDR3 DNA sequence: TGTGCCAGCAGCCCGCAGGGGGACACTGAAGCTTTCTTT. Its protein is CASSPQGDTEAFF.

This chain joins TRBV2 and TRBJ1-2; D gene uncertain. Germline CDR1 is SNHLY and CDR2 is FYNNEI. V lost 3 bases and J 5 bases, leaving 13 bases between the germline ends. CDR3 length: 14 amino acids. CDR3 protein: CASSEEGLGYGYTF. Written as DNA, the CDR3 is TGTGCCAGCAGTGAGGAGGGATTGGGTTATGGCTACACCTTC. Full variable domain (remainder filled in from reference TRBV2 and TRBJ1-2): EPEVTQTPSHQVTQMGQEVILRCVPISNHLYFYWYRQILGQKVEFLVSFYNNEISEKSEIFDDQFSVERPDGSNFTLKIRSTKLEDSAMYFCASSEEGLGYGYTFGSGTRLTVV.

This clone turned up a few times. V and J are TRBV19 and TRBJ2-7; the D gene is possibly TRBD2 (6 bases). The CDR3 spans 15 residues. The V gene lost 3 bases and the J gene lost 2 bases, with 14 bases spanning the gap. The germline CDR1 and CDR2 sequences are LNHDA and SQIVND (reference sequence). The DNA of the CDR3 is TGTGCCAGTAGTATCACGGGGGTAGGGCCCTACGAGCAGTACTTC. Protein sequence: CASSITGVGPYEQYF.

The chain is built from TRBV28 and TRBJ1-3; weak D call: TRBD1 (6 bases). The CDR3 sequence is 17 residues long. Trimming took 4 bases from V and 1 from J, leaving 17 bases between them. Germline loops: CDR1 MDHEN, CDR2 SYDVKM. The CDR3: CASSSSGTPGSGNTIYF. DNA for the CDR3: TGTGCCAGCAGTTCTTCCGGGACACCAGGTTCTGGAAACACCATATATTTT.

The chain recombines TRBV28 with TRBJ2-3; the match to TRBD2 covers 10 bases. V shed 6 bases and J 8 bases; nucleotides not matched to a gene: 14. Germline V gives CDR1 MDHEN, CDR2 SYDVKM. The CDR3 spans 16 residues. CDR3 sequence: CASRLGLAGVVGTQYF. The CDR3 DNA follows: TGTGCCAGCAGGCTTGGGCTAGCGGGGGTGGTTGGTACGCAGTATTTT.

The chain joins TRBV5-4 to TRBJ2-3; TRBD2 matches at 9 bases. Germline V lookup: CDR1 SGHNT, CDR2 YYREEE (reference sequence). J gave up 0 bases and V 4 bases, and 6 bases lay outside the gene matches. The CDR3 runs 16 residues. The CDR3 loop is CASSPPLAGSTDTQYF. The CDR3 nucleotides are TGTGCCAGCAGCCCCCCCCTAGCGGGGAGCACAGATACGCAGTATTTT. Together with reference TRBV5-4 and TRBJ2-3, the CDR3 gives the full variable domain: ETGVTQSPTHLIKTRGQQVTLRCSSQSGHNTVSWYQQALGQGPQFIFQYYREEENGRGNFPPRFSGLQFPNYSSELNVNALELDDSALYLCASSPPLAGSTDTQYFGPGTRLTVL.

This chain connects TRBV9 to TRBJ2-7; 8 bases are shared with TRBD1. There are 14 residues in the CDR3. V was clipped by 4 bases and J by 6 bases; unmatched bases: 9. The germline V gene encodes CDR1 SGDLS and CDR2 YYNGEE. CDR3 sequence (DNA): TGTGCCAGCAGCCTGACAGGGGATCGACGCGAGCAGTACTTC. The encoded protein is CASSLTGDRREQYF.

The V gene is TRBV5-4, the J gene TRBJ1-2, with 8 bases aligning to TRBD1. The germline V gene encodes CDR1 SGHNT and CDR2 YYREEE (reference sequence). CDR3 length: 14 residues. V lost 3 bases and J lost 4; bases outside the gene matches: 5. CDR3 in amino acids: CASSSRQGLYGYTF. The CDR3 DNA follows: TGTGCCAGCAGCTCGAGACAGGGGCTCTATGGCTACACCTTC.

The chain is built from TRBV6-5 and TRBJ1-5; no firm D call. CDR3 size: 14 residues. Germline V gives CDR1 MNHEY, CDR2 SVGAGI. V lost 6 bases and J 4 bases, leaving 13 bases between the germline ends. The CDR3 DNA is TGTGCCAGCAGCACAACCACCACGAATCAGCCCCAGCATTTT. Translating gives CASSTTTTNQPQHF.

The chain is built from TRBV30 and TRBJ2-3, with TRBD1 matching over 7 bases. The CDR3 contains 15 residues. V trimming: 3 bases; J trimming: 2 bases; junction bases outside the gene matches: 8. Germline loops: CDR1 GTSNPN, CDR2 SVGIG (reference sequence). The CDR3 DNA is TGTGCCTGGAGGCGGACAGGCTCCCCCACAGATACGCAGTATTTT. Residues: CAWRRTGSPTDTQYF.

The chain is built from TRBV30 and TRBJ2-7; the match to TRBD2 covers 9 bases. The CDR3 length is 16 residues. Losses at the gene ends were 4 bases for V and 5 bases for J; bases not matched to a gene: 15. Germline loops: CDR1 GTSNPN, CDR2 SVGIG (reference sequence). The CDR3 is CAWNKTSGRGLDEQYF. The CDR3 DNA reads TGTGCCTGGAACAAGACTAGCGGAAGGGGGCTGGACGAGCAGTACTTC.

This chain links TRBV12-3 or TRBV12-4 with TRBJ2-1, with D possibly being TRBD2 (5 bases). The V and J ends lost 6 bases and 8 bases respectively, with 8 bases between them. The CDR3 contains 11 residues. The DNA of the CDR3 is TGTGCCAGCAGCCTAGCTTATGAGCAGTTCTTC. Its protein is CASSLAYEQFF.